This entry is about one T cell receptor (beta chain). The sample originates from a study of T cell changes during pregnancy in multiple sclerosis. Measured with immunoSEQ multiplex PCR; TCRdb has only the in-frame clones, and not every one. The sample has roughly 90,000 clones, about 94% seen once; the top ten hold 2.2%. The V segment lost 4 bases and the J segment 2 bases; nucleotides outside the gene matches: 6. This CDR3 contains 15 residues. Germline V gene lookup returns CDR1 SEHNR and CDR2 FQNEAQ (reference sequence). V and J are TRBV7-9 and TRBJ2-7; 9 nucleotides agree with TRBD1. This TCR was sampled from a female donor with multiple sclerosis, enrolled in a pregnancy study. The specimen comprised peripheral blood, sampled in the third trimester of pregnancy. The CDR3 protein is CASSSRDRAPYEQYF. The CDR3 DNA reads TGTGCCAGCAGCTCCCGGGACAGGGCTCCCTACGAGCAGTACTTC. The full variable domain, in which reference TRBV7-9 and TRBJ2-7 provide the parts outside the CDR3, is DTGVSQNPRHKITKRGQNVTFRCDPISEHNRLYWYRQTLGQGPEFLTYFQNEAQLEKSRLLSDRFSAERPKGSFSTLEIQRTEQGDSAMYLCASSSRDRAPYEQYFGPGTRLTVT.